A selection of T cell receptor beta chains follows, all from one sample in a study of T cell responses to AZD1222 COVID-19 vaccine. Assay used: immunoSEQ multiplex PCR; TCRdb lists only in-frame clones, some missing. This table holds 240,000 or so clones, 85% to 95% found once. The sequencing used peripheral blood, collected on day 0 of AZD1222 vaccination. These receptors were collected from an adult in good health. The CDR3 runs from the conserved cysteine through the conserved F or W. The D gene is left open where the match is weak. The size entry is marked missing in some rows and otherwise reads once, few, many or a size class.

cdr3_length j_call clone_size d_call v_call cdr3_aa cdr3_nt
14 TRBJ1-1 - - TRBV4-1 CASSPSRGGTEAFF TGCGCCAGCAGCCCCTCCAGGGGAGGCACTGAAGCTTTCTTT
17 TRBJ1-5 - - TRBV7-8 CASSLGAQGLWNQPQHF TGTGCCAGCAGCTTAGGGGCCCAGGGGCTTTGGAATCAGCCCCAGCATTTT
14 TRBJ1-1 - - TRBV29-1 CSDAVGSLNTEAFF TGCAGCGACGCCGTCGGCAGTCTGAACACTGAAGCTTTCTTT
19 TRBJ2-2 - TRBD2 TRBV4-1 CASSQEHLLAGGGTGELFF TGCGCCAGCAGCCAAGAACACTTACTAGCGGGAGGTGGTACCGGGGAGCTGTTTTTT
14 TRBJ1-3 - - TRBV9 CASNGGDSGNTIYF TGTGCCAGCAATGGGGGGGACTCTGGAAACACCATATATTTT
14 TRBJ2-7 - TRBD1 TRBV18 CASSSGTGSYEQYF TGTGCCAGCTCATCCGGGACAGGATCCTACGAGCAGTACTTC
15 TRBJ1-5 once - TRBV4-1 CASSQGPGGNQPQHF TGCGCCAGCAGCCAAGGGCCAGGGGGCAATCAGCCCCAGCATTTT
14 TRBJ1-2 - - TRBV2 CASSDFGMVYGYTF TGTGCCAGCAGTGACTTTGGCATGGTCTATGGCTACACCTTC
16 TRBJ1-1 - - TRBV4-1 CASSQGETERNTEAFF TGCGCCAGCAGCCAAGGGGAGACAGAAAGGAACACTGAAGCTTTCTTT
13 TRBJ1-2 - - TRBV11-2 CASSSTGLYGYTF TGTGCCAGCAGCTCCACGGGCCTCTATGGCTACACCTTC
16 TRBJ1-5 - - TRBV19 CASSIMVVRSNQPQHF TGTGCCAGTAGTATTATGGTCGTGAGGAGCAATCAGCCCCAGCATTTT
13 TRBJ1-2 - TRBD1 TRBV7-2 CASSAGQNYGYTF TGTGCCAGCAGCGCGGGACAGAACTATGGCTACACCTTC
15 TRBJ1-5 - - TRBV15 CATSERKKSNQPQHF TGTGCCACCAGCGAGAGGAAAAAGAGCAATCAGCCCCAGCATTTT
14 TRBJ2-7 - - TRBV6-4 CASSDSEGPYEQYF TGTGCCAGCAGTGACTCTGAGGGACCCTACGAGCAGTACTTC
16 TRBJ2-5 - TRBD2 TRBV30 CAWSHPGLAGVETQYF TGTGCCTGGAGTCACCCGGGACTAGCGGGTGTGGAGACCCAGTACTTC
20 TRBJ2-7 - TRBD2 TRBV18 CASSPLPGTSGNTFSYEQYF TGTGCCAGCTCACCACTACCCGGGACTAGCGGTAACACCTTCTCCTACGAGCAGTACTTC
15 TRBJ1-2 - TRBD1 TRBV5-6 CASSRDRGLDYGYTF TGTGCCAGCAGCCGGGACAGGGGGCTGGACTATGGCTACACCTTC
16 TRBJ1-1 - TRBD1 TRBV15 CATSRDTGVRDTEAFF TGTGCCACCAGCAGAGATACAGGGGTGAGGGATACTGAAGCTTTCTTT
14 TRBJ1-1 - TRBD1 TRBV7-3 CASSPGQGGTEAFF TGTGCCAGCAGCCCGGGACAGGGTGGGACTGAAGCTTTCTTT
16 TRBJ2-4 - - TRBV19 CASSIGGGWAKNIQYF TGTGCCAGTAGTATTGGAGGGGGCTGGGCCAAAAACATTCAGTACTTC
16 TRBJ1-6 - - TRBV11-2 CASSLEGTAHNSPLHF TGTGCCAGCAGCTTAGAGGGTACAGCCCATAATTCACCCCTCCACTTT
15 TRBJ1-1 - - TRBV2 CASSENSEGDTEAFF TGTGCCAGCAGTGAAAACTCCGAAGGAGACACTGAAGCTTTCTTT
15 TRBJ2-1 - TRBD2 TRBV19 CATETSGGPNNEQFF TGTGCCACCGAGACTAGCGGGGGACCCAACAATGAGCAGTTCTTC
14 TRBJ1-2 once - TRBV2 CASRTQGSADGYTF TGTGCCAGCAGGACGCAGGGGTCGGCAGATGGCTACACCTTC
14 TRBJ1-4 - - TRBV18 CASSPGTPNEKLFF TGTGCCAGCTCACCCGGGACCCCTAATGAAAAACTGTTTTTT
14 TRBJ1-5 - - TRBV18 CASSPGGSNQPQHF TGTGCCAGCTCACCAGGAGGGAGCAATCAGCCCCAGCATTTT
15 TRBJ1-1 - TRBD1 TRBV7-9 CASSPGQGASTEAFF TGTGCCAGCAGCCCGGGACAGGGGGCGAGCACTGAAGCTTTCTTT
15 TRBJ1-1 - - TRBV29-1 CSVEDWVFGNTEAFF TGCAGCGTTGAAGATTGGGTTTTTGGGAACACTGAAGCTTTCTTT
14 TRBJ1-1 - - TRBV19 CASSFLDSSTEAFF TGTGCCAGTAGTTTCCTCGACAGCAGCACTGAAGCTTTCTTT